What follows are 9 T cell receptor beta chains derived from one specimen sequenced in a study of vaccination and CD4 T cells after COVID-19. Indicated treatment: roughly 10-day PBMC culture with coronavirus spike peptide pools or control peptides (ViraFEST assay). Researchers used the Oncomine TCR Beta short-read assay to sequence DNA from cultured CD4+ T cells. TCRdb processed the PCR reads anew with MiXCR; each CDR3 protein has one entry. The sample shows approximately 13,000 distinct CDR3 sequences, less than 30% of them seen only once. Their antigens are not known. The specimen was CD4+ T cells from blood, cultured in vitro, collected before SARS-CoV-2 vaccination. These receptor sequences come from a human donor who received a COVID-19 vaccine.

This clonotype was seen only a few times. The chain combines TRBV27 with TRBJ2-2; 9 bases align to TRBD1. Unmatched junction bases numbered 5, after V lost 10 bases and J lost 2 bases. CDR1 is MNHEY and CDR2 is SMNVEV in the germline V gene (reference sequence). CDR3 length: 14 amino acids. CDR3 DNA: TGTGCCACCCAGACAGGGGGAAACACCGGGGAGCTGTTTTTT. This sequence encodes CATQTGGNTGELFF.

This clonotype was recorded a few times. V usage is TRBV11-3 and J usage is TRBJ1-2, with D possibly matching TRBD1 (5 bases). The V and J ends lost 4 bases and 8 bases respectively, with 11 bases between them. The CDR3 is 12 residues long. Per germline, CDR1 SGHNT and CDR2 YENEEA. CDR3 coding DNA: TGTGCCAGCAGCTCCGTAGCAGGGGGCTACACCTTC. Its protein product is CASSSVAGGYTF. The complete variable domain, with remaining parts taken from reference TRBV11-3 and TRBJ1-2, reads EAGVVQSPRYKIIEKKQPVAFWCNPISGHNTLYWYLQNLGQGPELLIRYENEEAVDDSQLPKDRFSAERLKGVDSTLKIQPAELGDSAVYLCASSSVAGGYTFGSGTRLTVV.

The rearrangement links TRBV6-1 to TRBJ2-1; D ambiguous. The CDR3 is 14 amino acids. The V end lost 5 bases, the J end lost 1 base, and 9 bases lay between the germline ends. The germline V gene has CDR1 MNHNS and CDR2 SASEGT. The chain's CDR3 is CASSPPPSYNEQFF. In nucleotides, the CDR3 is TGTGCCAGCAGTCCCCCCCCGTCCTACAATGAGCAGTTCTTC.

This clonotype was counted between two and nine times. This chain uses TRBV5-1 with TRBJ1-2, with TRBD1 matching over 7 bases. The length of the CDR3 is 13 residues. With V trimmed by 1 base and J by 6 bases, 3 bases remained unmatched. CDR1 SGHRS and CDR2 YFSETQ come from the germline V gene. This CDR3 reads CASSLWQGDGYTF. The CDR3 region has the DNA TGCGCCAGCAGCTTGTGGCAGGGGGATGGCTACACCTTC.

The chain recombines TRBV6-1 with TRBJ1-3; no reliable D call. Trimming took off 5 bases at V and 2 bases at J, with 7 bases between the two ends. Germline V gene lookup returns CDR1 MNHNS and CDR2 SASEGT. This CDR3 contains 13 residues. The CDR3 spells CASSPTPGNTIYF. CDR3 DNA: TGTGCCAGCAGTCCGACCCCTGGAAACACCATATATTTT.

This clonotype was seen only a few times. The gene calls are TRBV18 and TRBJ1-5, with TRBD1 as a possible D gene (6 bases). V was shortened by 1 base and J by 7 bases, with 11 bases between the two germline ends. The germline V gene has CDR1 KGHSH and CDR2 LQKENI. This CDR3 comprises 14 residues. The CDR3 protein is CASSPRGAGQPQHF. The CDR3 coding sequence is TGTGCCAGCTCACCACGGGGGGCTGGACAGCCCCAGCATTTT.

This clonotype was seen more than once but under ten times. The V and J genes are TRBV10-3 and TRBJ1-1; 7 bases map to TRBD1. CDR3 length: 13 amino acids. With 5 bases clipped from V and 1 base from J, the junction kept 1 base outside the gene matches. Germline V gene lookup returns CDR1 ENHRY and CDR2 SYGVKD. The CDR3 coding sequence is TGTGCCATCAGTAGGGACAGGAACACTGAAGCTTTCTTT. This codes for CAISRDRNTEAFF.

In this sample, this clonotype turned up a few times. CDR3 in amino acids: CASSQTGLGDNEQFF. CDR3 DNA sequence: TGTGCCAGCAGCCAGACCGGGTTGGGGGACAATGAGCAGTTCTTC. V and J are TRBV28 and TRBJ2-1; D may be TRBD1 or TRBD2 (5 bases each). V gave up 6 bases and J gave up 5 bases, with 17 bases separating them. CDR1 and CDR2 (germline): MDHEN, SYDVKM. The CDR3 totals 15 residues.

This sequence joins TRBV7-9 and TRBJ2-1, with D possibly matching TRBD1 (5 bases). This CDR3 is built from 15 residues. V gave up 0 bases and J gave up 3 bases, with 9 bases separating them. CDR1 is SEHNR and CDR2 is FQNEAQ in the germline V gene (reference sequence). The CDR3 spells CASSLAYQGYNEQFF. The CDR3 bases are TGTGCCAGCAGCTTAGCGTACCAGGGCTACAATGAGCAGTTCTTC.